This paragraph reports one T cell receptor beta chain. This specimen belongs to a study of cytomegalovirus exposure and HLA in healthy donors. Use of 60 Vbeta and 13 Jbeta primers characterized the PCR. The assay was immunoSEQ multiplex PCR, and TCRdb's table has in-frame clones only and misses some. Seen here are fewer than 200,000 clones, 76% observed once, and the top ten hold less than 0.9%. The V gene lost 3 bases and the J gene lost 6 bases, with 21 bases spanning the gap. The CDR3 covers 17 residues. Germline CDR1 is LNHDA and CDR2 is SQIVND (reference sequence). The rearrangement joins TRBV19 to TRBJ2-1, with D hard to call. The TCR comes from a female donor in good health and CMV-seronegative. Sequencing was carried out using PBMCs. The CDR3 is CASSIRLPPNPGNEQFF. The CDR3, as DNA: TGTGCCAGTAGTATTAGGCTACCCCCCAACCCGGGCAATGAGCAGTTCTTC.